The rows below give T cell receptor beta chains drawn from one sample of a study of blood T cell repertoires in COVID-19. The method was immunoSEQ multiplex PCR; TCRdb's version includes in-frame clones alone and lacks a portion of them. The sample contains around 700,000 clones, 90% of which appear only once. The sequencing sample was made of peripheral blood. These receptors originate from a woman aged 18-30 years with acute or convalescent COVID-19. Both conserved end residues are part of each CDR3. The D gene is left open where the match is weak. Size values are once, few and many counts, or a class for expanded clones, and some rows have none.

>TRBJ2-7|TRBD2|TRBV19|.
CASSTPLIGGSYEQYF
TGTGCCAGTAGTACTCCCCTGATCGGGGGGAGTTACGAGCAGTACTTC
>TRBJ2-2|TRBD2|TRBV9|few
CASSARGAGELFF
TGTGCCAGCAGCGCGCGGGGGGCCGGGGAGCTGTTTTTT
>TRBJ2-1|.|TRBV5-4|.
CASSLAQGTYNEQFF
TGTGCCAGCAGCTTGGCACAGGGTACCTACAATGAGCAGTTCTTC
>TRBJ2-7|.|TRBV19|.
CASSIVQGGEQYF
TGTGCCAGTAGTATAGTCCAGGGAGGCGAGCAGTACTTC
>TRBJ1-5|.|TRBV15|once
CATQRDSNQPQHF
TGTGCCACCCAGAGGGATAGCAATCAGCCCCAGCATTTT
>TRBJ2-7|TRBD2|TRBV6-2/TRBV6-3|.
CASSSPQPAGRTYEQYF
TGTGCCAGCAGTTCCCCCCAGCCAGCGGGGAGAACCTACGAGCAGTACTTC
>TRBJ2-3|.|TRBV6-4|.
CASSEEGGSTDTQYF
TGTGCCAGCAGTGAAGAAGGGGGTAGCACAGATACGCAGTATTTT
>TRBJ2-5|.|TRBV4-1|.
CASSHYGQRGQETQYF
TGCGCCAGCAGCCATTATGGACAGAGAGGGCAAGAGACCCAGTACTTC
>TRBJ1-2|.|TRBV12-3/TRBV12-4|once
CASSSRTAVGYTF
TGTGCCAGCAGTTCCAGGACTGCTGTAGGCTACACCTTC
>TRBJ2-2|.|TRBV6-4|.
CASSSGSPNTGELFF
TGTGCCAGCAGCTCGGGGTCTCCGAACACCGGGGAGCTGTTTTTT
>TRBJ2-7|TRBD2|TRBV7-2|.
CASSLAWGTSGGATYEQYF
TGTGCCAGCAGCTTAGCGTGGGGGACTAGCGGGGGAGCTACCTACGAGCAGTACTTC
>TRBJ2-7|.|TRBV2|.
CASSEALAGYEQYF
TGTGCCAGCAGTGAAGCATTGGCAGGGTACGAGCAGTACTTC
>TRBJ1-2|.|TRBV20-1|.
CSASYRSYGYTF
TGCAGTGCTAGTTACAGAAGCTATGGCTACACCTTC
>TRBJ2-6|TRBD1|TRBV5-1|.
CASRKRQGSGANVLTF
TGCGCCAGCAGGAAAAGACAGGGCTCTGGGGCCAACGTCCTGACTTTC
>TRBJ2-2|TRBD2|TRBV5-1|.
CASRPRGGENTGELFF
TGCGCCAGCCGCCCCCGCGGGGGGGAGAACACCGGGGAGCTGTTTTTT
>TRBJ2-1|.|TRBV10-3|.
CAISGTADTNEQFF
TGTGCCATCAGTGGGACAGCGGACACTAATGAGCAGTTCTTC
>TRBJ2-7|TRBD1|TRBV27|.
CASSSPGQVVYEQCF
TGTGCCAGCAGTTCCCCGGGACAGGTAGTTTACGAGCAGTGCTTC
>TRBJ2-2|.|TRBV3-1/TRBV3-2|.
CASSATLGTGELFF
TGTGCCAGCAGCGCAACGCTCGGTACCGGGGAGCTGTTTTTT
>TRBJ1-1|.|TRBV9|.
CASSPGMNTEAFF
TGTGCCAGCAGCCCGGGGATGAACACTGAAGCTTTCTTT
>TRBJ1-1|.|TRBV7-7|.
CASSLIRDTEAFF
TGTGCCAGCAGCTTAATCAGGGACACTGAAGCTTTCTTT
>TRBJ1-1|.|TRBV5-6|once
CASSLEQDTEAFF
TGTGCCAGCAGCTTGGAACAGGACACTGAAGCTTTCTTT
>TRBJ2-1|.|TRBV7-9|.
CASSSGWTGLNEQFF
TGTGCCAGCAGCTCCGGGTGGACCGGACTCAATGAGCAGTTCTTC
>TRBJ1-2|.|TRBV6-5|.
CASSRQSGTDGYTF
TGTGCCAGCAGCCGACAATCAGGGACTGATGGCTACACCTTC
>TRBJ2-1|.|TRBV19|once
CASSTRGGRVGNEQFF
TGTGCCAGTAGTACCAGAGGGGGACGGGTGGGCAATGAGCAGTTCTTC
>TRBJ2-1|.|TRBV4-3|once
CASSRTSGGTYNEQFF
TGCGCCAGCAGCCGGACTTCAGGGGGGACCTACAATGAGCAGTTCTTC
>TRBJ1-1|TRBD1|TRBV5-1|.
CASSLGTGWVTEAFF
TGCGCCAGCAGCCTAGGGACAGGGTGGGTCACTGAAGCTTTCTTT
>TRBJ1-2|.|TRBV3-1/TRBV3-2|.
CASSQRDTTGGYTF
TGTGCCAGCAGCCAACGGGACACTACGGGAGGCTACACCTTC
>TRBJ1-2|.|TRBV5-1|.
CASSLRLGGVGGYTF
TGCGCCAGCAGCCTACGACTGGGGGGTGTGGGTGGCTACACCTTC
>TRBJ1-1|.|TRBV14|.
CASSQYLWGGNTEAFF
TGTGCCAGCAGCCAATATCTCTGGGGAGGGAACACTGAAGCTTTCTTT
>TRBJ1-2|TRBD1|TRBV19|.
CASSRSGTGFIVYGYTF
TGTGCCAGTAGTAGATCAGGGACAGGCTTTATTGTCTATGGCTACACCTTC
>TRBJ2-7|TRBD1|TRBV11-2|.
CASSPGQGARYEQYF
TGTGCCAGCAGCCCCGGACAGGGGGCAAGATACGAGCAGTACTTC
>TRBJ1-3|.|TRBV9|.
CASSVGNSHSGNTIYF
TGTGCCAGCAGCGTAGGGAACAGTCACTCTGGAAACACCATATATTTT
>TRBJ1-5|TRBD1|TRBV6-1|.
CASSDPTGGLGNQPQHF
TGTGCCAGCAGTGACCCGACAGGGGGATTGGGCAATCAGCCCCAGCATTTT
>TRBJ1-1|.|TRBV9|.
CASSETGQPEAFF
TGTGCCAGCAGCGAGACAGGACAACCTGAAGCTTTCTTT
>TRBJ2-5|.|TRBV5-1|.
CASSLSRGETQYF
TGCGCCAGCAGCTTGTCCAGGGGAGAGACCCAGTACTTC
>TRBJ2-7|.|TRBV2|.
CASSEYARTAKYEQYF
TGTGCCAGCAGTGAATACGCGCGGACAGCTAAGTACGAGCAGTACTTC
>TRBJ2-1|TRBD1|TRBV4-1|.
CASSQDRDRSSYNEQFF
TGCGCCAGCAGCCAAGATCGGGACAGAAGCTCCTACAATGAGCAGTTCTTC
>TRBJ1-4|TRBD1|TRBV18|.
CASSDQAGGATNEKLFF
TGTGCCAGCTCCGATCAAGCAGGGGGCGCAACTAATGAAAAACTGTTTTTT
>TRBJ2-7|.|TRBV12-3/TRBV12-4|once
CASSPSPYEQYF
TGTGCCAGCAGTCCCTCTCCCTACGAGCAGTACTTC
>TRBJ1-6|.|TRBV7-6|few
CASSLDGNSPLHF
TGTGCCAGCAGCTTAGACGGGAATTCACCCCTCCACTTT
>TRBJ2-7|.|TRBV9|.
CASSVGVSYEQYF
TGTGCCAGCAGCGTAGGAGTTTCCTACGAGCAGTACTTC
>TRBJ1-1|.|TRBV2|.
CASLFERQAMNTEAFF
TGTGCCAGCCTCTTTGAACGTCAGGCTATGAACACTGAAGCTTTCTTT
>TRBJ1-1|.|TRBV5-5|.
CASSITSQGNTEAFF
TGTGCCAGCAGCATAACGTCACAGGGAAACACTGAAGCTTTCTTT
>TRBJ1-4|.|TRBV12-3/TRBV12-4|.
CASSLGAGKLFF
TGTGCCAGCAGTTTAGGGGCCGGAAAACTGTTTTTT
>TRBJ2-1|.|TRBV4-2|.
CASSQDLREFFNEQFF
TGTGCCAGCAGCCAAGATCTTCGGGAATTCTTCAATGAGCAGTTCTTC
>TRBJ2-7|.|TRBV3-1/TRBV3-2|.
CASSQVRHEQYF
TGTGCCAGCAGCCAAGTCAGGCACGAGCAGTACTTC
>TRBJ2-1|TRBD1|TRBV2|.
CAIPTGFNEQFF
TGTGCCATCCCGACAGGGTTTAATGAGCAGTTCTTC
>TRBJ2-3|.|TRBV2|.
CASSPTSYTDTQYF
TGTGCCAGCAGTCCTACTTCCTACACAGATACGCAGTATTTT
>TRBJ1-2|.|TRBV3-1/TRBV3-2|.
CASSQGGARYGYTF
TGTGCCAGCAGCCAAGGCGGGGCGCGCTATGGCTACACCTTC
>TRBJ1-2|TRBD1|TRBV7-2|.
CASSISGQGAYGYTF
TGTGCCAGCAGCATATCGGGACAGGGGGCTTATGGCTACACCTTC
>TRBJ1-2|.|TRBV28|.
CASRKQGNYGYTF
TGTGCCAGCAGGAAACAGGGTAACTATGGCTACACCTTC
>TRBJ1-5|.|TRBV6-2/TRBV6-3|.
CASSYSGREGNQPQHF
TGTGCCAGCAGTTACTCAGGCAGAGAGGGCAATCAGCCCCAGCATTTT
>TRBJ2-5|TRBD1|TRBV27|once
CASSLSPPTGGLLVTQYF
TGTGCCAGCAGTTTATCCCCCCCGACAGGGGGTCTTTTGGTGACCCAGTACTTC
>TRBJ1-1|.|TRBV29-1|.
CSVPGVSVTEAFF
TGCAGCGTGCCCGGGGTTTCGGTCACTGAAGCTTTCTTT
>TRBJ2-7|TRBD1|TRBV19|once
CASSIGTGAHYEQYF
TGTGCCAGTAGTATAGGGACAGGGGCCCACTACGAGCAGTACTTC
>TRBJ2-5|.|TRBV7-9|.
CASSLGGTVRETQYF
TGTGCCAGCAGCTTAGGCGGGACAGTTAGGGAGACCCAGTACTTC
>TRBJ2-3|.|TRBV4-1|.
CASSQDGAGTSTDTQYF
TGCGCCAGCAGCCAAGATGGCGCGGGGACTAGCACAGATACGCAGTATTTT
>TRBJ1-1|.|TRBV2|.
CASSPTLNTEAFF
TGTGCCAGCAGTCCTACTTTGAACACTGAAGCTTTCTTT